Shown below are 23 T cell receptor beta chains from a single sample sequenced in a study of cytomegalovirus exposure and HLA in healthy donors. The PCR ran on 60 Vbeta and 13 Jbeta primers. The data were produced by immunoSEQ multiplex PCR, yet TCRdb's version contains in-frame clones alone and is incomplete. In all, the sample yields 75,000 to 85,000 clones. Specimen: PBMCs. The receptors were sampled from a man aged 50-60 years in good health and CMV-seronegative.

V usage is TRBV28 and J usage is TRBJ1-1; no clear D gene. V gave up 6 bases and J gave up 10 bases, with 18 bases separating them. In germline, CDR1 is MDHEN, CDR2 SYDVKM. The CDR3 covers 13 residues. In DNA, the CDR3 is TGTGCCAGCAGCCGAGTGGACTCCCTGACAGCTTTCTTT. This encodes CASSRVDSLTAFF. The entire variable domain, with the rest obtained from reference TRBV28 and TRBJ1-1, is as follows: DVKVTQSSRYLVKRTGEKVFLECVQDMDHENMFWYRQDPGLGLRLIYFSYDVKMKEKGDIPEGYSVSREKKERFSLILESASTNQTSMYLCASSRVDSLTAFFGQGTRLTVV.

The chain couples TRBV19 to TRBJ2-2, with D possibly TRBD2 on 5 matching bases. In germline, CDR1 is LNHDA, CDR2 SQIVND (reference sequence). The V gene lost 5 bases and the J gene lost 6 bases, with 13 bases spanning the gap. This CDR3 spans 14 amino acids. The CDR3 here is CASSPRGLSGELFF. CDR3 sequence (DNA): TGTGCCAGTAGTCCACGGGGTCTGTCCGGGGAGCTGTTTTTT.

The chain couples TRBV10-2 to TRBJ2-3; TRBD2 matches 12 bases. The CDR3 extends over 15 amino acids. Germline CDR1 WSHSY, CDR2 SAAADI. V shed 10 bases, J shed 4 bases, and the junction held 9 bases outside the gene matches. This CDR3 is CATRPLAGGSDTQYF. CDR3 sequence (DNA): TGCGCCACCAGACCTCTAGCGGGGGGGTCAGATACGCAGTATTTT.

The chain employs TRBV4-3 and TRBJ2-1; 9 positions match TRBD2. The trim removed 1 base at V and 4 bases at J, leaving 5 bases unmatched. The CDR3 is 16 residues long. Germline assignment: CDR1 LGHNA and CDR2 YSLEER. CDR3 sequence: CASSQGISGGYNEQFF. The CDR3 coding sequence is TGCGCCAGCAGCCAAGGAATTAGCGGGGGTTACAATGAGCAGTTCTTC.

The chain recombines TRBV28 with TRBJ2-2; 11 nucleotides agree with TRBD1. Per the germline V gene, CDR1 is MDHEN and CDR2 is SYDVKM. V gave up 1 base and J gave up 7 bases; unmatched junction bases: 5. This CDR3 is built from 16 residues. CDR3 loop: CASSLSGQGADGELFF. CDR3 sequence (DNA): TGTGCCAGCAGTTTATCAGGACAGGGGGCCGACGGGGAGCTGTTTTTT.

The chain is built from TRBV5-6 and TRBJ1-6; 8 bases align to TRBD1. This CDR3 region has 15 residues. Germline V gives CDR1 SGHDT, CDR2 YYEEEE. Unmatched junction bases numbered 9, after V lost 4 bases and J lost 9 bases. CDR3 residues: CASSRMDRETSPLHF. The CDR3 coding sequence is TGTGCCAGCAGCAGGATGGACAGGGAGACTTCACCCCTCCACTTT.

The V gene is TRBV5-4, the J gene TRBJ1-6; tentatively, D is TRBD1 (5 bases). The germline V gene has CDR1 SGHNT and CDR2 YYREEE (reference sequence). Trimming stripped 2 bases from V and 6 bases from J, with 15 bases between. CDR3 size: 16 residues. CDR3 nucleotides: TGTGCCAGCAGCTTACAGGTTTGGGGGGGTAATTCACCCCTCCACTTT. Residues: CASSLQVWGGNSPLHF.

V and J are TRBV9 and TRBJ1-1; TRBD1 might be the D (5 bases). This CDR3 spans 14 amino acids. V lost 0 bases, J lost 3 bases, and 9 bases lay in between. Germline V gives CDR1 SGDLS, CDR2 YYNGEE. CDR3 DNA sequence: TGTGCCAGCAGCGTAGAGCCGGGGGACACTGAAGCTTTCTTT. This codes for CASSVEPGDTEAFF. The full variable domain, rest sourced from reference TRBV9 and TRBJ1-1, is DSGVTQTPKHLITATGQRVTLRCSPRSGDLSVYWYQQSLDQGLQFLIQYYNGEERAKGNILERFSAQQFPDLHSELNLSSLELGDSALYFCASSVEPGDTEAFFGQGTRLTVV.

The CDR3 DNA sequence: TGTGCCAGCAGTTCCACGGGACAGGGGGCCGGCGGCTACACCTTC. Translation gives CASSSTGQGAGGYTF. The genes are TRBV28 and TRBJ1-2; 12 nucleotides match TRBD1. CDR3 length: 15 amino acids. V lost 4 bases to trimming and J lost 8 bases; unmatched junction nucleotides: 8. Germline lookup yields CDR1 MDHEN and CDR2 SYDVKM.

The V gene is TRBV6-5, the J gene TRBJ2-7; 9 bases are a match to TRBD1. The CDR3 loop spans 15 amino acids. V shed 2 bases, J shed 3 bases, and the junction held 5 bases outside the gene matches. Germline-derived CDR1 and CDR2 are MNHEY and SVGAGI. CDR3 region: CASSYGGQGDYEQYF. For the CDR3, the DNA is TGTGCCAGCAGTTACGGGGGACAGGGAGACTACGAGCAGTACTTC.

CDR3 region: CASSLRDSRGELFF. The CDR3 DNA is TGTGCCAGCAGTCTGCGGGACAGCAGAGGGGAGCTGTTTTTT. This rearrangement joins TRBV27 to TRBJ2-2, with a weak D call TRBD1 (7 bases). CDR1 and CDR2 (germline): MNHEY, SMNVEV (reference sequence). V lost 5 bases and J 8 bases, leaving 15 bases between the germline ends. The CDR3 sequence is 14 residues long.

V usage is TRBV5-6 and J usage is TRBJ1-2; 7 nucleotides line up with TRBD1. Germline CDR1 SGHDT, CDR2 YYEEEE. V lost 3 bases to trimming and J lost 6 bases; unmatched junction nucleotides: 14. CDR3 length equals 16 residues. The CDR3 sequence is CASSSGTVYTEDGYTF. The CDR3 nucleotides are TGTGCCAGCAGCTCCGGGACAGTATACACCGAAGATGGCTACACCTTC.

V usage is TRBV28 and J usage is TRBJ2-5; D is possibly TRBD2 (6 bases). This CDR3 region has 14 residues. Germline assignment: CDR1 MDHEN and CDR2 SYDVKM. As DNA, the CDR3 is TGTGCTGCAGGCCAAGGGGCGGGATTAGAGACCCAGTACTTC. Protein sequence: CAAGQGAGLETQYF.

The rearrangement links TRBV28 to TRBJ1-1; D is possibly TRBD1 (5 bases). V gave up 3 bases and J gave up 0 bases, with 8 bases separating them. The V gene's germline CDR1 is MDHEN and CDR2 SYDVKM. The CDR3 is 14 amino acids. DNA of the CDR3: TGTGCCAGCAGTTTGGGGGGGGTGAACACTGAAGCTTTCTTT. It codes for CASSLGGVNTEAFF.

The chain uses TRBV5-1 and TRBJ2-7; 7 nucleotides agree with TRBD1. V lost 7 bases, J lost 11 bases, and 6 bases stayed unmatched. Germline CDR1 reads SGHRS; CDR2 reads YFSETQ. This CDR3 region has 10 residues. The CDR3 nucleotides read TGCGCCAGCCCAAGACAGGGTAAGTACTTC. This codes for CASPRQGKYF.

The chain carries TRBV5-1 and TRBJ2-1; no clear D. The CDR3 loop spans 16 amino acids. The germline V gene encodes CDR1 SGHRS and CDR2 YFSETQ. V was shortened by 6 bases and J by 9 bases, with 25 bases between the two germline ends. The CDR3 region is CASNSATAVRMSEQFF. As DNA, the CDR3 is TGCGCCAGCAACTCCGCGACGGCGGTCCGAATGAGTGAGCAGTTCTTC.

The chain couples TRBV7-6 to TRBJ2-7; D is undetermined. With 0 bases removed from V and 4 bases from J, the gap between germline ends came to 4 bases. The CDR3 has 12 amino acids. Germline CDR1 reads SGHVS; CDR2 reads FNYEAQ. CDR3 DNA: TGTGCCAGCAGCTTAGCCCCTTACGAGCAGTACTTC. Translation: CASSLAPYEQYF.

This rearrangement joins TRBV7-8 to TRBJ1-2, with D possibly being TRBD1 (6 bases). Trimming removed 4 bases from V and 6 bases from J, with 15 bases in between. CDR1 is SGHVS and CDR2 is FQNEAQ in the germline V gene. CDR3 size: 14 residues. CDR3 amino acids: CASSSNRVGNGYTF. The DNA for the CDR3 is TGTGCCAGCAGCTCTAACAGGGTTGGGAATGGCTACACCTTC.

This rearrangement joins TRBV5-5 to TRBJ2-1; TRBD2 matches at 9 bases. V shed 3 bases, J shed 2 bases, and the junction held 9 bases outside the gene matches. Germline CDR1 SGHKS, CDR2 YYEKEE (reference sequence). The CDR3 runs 17 residues. CDR3 DNA: TGTGCCAGCAGCTCGCGGACTAGCGTCGTGACCTACAATGAGCAGTTCTTC. Amino acid sequence: CASSSRTSVVTYNEQFF.

This rearrangement joins TRBV6-5 to TRBJ1-2; no clear D. V shed 0 bases and J shed 2 bases, with 7 bases lying between them. CDR3 length equals 14 residues. Germline values: CDR1 MNHEY, CDR2 SVGAGI. The chain's CDR3 is CASSYSPGNYGYTF. The CDR3 DNA sequence: TGTGCCAGCAGTTACTCACCGGGGAACTATGGCTACACCTTC.

The rearrangement links TRBV7-2 to TRBJ1-4; TRBD1 matches 7 bases. The CDR3 contains 15 residues. After removal of 6 bases from V and 4 bases from J, the junction contained 8 bases not matched to a gene. Germline CDR1 is SGHTA and CDR2 is FQGNSA. The CDR3 protein is CASRIGQALNEKLFF. In DNA form, the CDR3 reads TGTGCCAGCAGGATCGGACAGGCCCTTAATGAAAAACTGTTTTTT.

The chain couples TRBV14 to TRBJ1-3; a weak D match, TRBD1 (6 bases). The germline V and J ends were trimmed by 4 bases and 0 bases, with 16 bases remaining between them. CDR1 and CDR2 (germline): SGHDN, FVKESK. The CDR3 sequence is 17 residues long. The CDR3 is CASSPRGRGHSGNTIYF. CDR3 DNA: TGTGCCAGCAGCCCTCGGGGTCGGGGACACTCTGGAAACACCATATATTTT. The whole variable domain, filled in from reference TRBV14 and TRBJ1-3, reads EAGVTQFPSHSVIEKGQTVTLRCDPISGHDNLYWYRRVMGKEIKFLLHFVKESKQDESGMPNNRFLAERTGGTYSTLKVQPAELEDSGVYFCASSPRGRGHSGNTIYFGEGSWLTVV.

The chain couples TRBV6-5 to TRBJ1-5, with a weak D call TRBD1 (5 bases). Germline V gives CDR1 MNHEY, CDR2 SVGAGI. The CDR3 consists of 15 residues. Trimming took 0 bases from V and 2 from J, leaving 8 bases between them. The DNA for the CDR3 is TGTGCCAGCAGTTACTCATCCAGGGGCAATCAGCCCCAGCATTTT. This gives the protein CASSYSSRGNQPQHF.